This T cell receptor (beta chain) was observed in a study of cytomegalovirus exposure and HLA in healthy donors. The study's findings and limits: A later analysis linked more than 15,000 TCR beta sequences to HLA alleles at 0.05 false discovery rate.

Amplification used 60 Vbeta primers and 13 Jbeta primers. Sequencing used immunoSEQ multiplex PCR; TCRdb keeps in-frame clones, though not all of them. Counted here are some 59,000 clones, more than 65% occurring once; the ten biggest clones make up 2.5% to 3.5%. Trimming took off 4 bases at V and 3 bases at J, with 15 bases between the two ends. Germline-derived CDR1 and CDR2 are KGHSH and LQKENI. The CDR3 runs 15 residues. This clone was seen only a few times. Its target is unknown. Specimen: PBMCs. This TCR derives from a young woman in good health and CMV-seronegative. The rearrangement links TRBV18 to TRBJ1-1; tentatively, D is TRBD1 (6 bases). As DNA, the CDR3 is TGTGCCAGCTCACGTACTACAGGGTACGACACTGAAGCTTTCTTT. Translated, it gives CASSRTTGYDTEAFF.